A selection of T cell receptor beta chains follows, all from one sample in a study of shared clonotypes between healthy human individuals. Only in-frame clones appear in the TCRdb table, and some are missing; sequencing was by immunoSEQ multiplex PCR. The sample yields about 590,000 clones, nearly 97% seen once. The specimen sequenced was naive CD8+ T cells sorted from blood. The receptors were sampled from a woman between 25 and 40 years old in good health. Both conserved end residues are part of each CDR3. The D gene is left open where the match is weak. The size field is filled for only some rows; it gives once, few, many or a size class.

>TRBJ2-5|TRBV6-6|NA|NA
TGTGCCAGCAGTTATTCCCGGGAGCAGTACTTC
CASSYSREQYF
>TRBJ2-7|TRBV11-2|TRBD2|NA
TGTGCCAGCAGCTCCGCCGGGACTACGTACGAGCAGTACTTC
CASSSAGTTYEQYF
>TRBJ2-7|TRBV5-5|NA|NA
TGTGCCAGCACCCAACAAGGGGGAGGCTACGAGCAGTACTTC
CASTQQGGGYEQYF
>TRBJ2-1|TRBV10-1|NA|NA
TGCGCCAGCAGTGAACGGATCGAGGGGGTGGTGTCGGACAATGAGCAGTTCTTC
CASSERIEGVVSDNEQFF
>TRBJ2-5|TRBV14|TRBD1|NA
TGTGCCAGCAGGGAGACAGGGAGAGAGACCCAGTACTTC
CASRETGRETQYF
>TRBJ2-7|TRBV2|NA|once
TGTGCCAGCAGTGGCTTCCCGGGAAAGGTCTACGAGCAGTACTTC
CASSGFPGKVYEQYF
>TRBJ1-3|TRBV7-6|NA|NA
TGTGCCAGCAGCTCATTCTCTGGAAACACCATATATTTT
CASSSFSGNTIYF
>TRBJ2-1|TRBV28|NA|NA
TGTGCCAGCAGACTCTCCGGGACGGGGAGACCTCACAATGAGCAGTTCTTC
CASRLSGTGRPHNEQFF
>TRBJ2-1|TRBV27|TRBD1|NA
TGTGCCAGCAGCGTGCGAGGGGGCCCCTACAATGAGCAGTTCTTC
CASSVRGGPYNEQFF
>TRBJ2-5|TRBV29-1|NA|NA
TGCAGCGTTGAATTGGGGTCGTCTCCGAAAGAGACCCAGTACTTC
CSVELGSSPKETQYF
>TRBJ1-1|TRBV28|NA|NA
TGTGCCAGCAGTTTGAAGTGGGAAGCTTTCTTT
CASSLKWEAFF
>TRBJ2-7|TRBV21-1|NA|once
TGTGTCATTCTGCTGGCCAGCCTCTCCTACGAGCAGTACTTC
CVILLASLSYEQYF
>TRBJ1-1|TRBV7-8|TRBD1|NA
TGTGCCAGCAGCCCAGGGACCGGACAGGACACTGAAGCTTTCTTT
CASSPGTGQDTEAFF
>TRBJ2-7|TRBV14|NA|NA
TGTGCCAGCAGCCAAGGCCGCTGGCTCTCTTACGAGCAGTACTTC
CASSQGRWLSYEQYF
>TRBJ1-2|TRBV28|NA|NA
TGTGCCAGCAGTTTGACAGTTAGAGGTGGCTACACCTTC
CASSLTVRGGYTF
>TRBJ2-5|TRBV5-4|NA|NA
TGTGCCAGCAGCCTTGAACGAGAAGAGACCCAGTACTTC
CASSLEREETQYF
>TRBJ2-7|TRBV28|NA|NA
TGTGCCAGCAGTTTAAGGGGACTCTACGAGCAGTACTTC
CASSLRGLYEQYF
>TRBJ2-7|TRBV18|NA|NA
TGTGCCAGCTCACCATGGGGGAGTCAGTACGAGCAGTACTTC
CASSPWGSQYEQYF
>TRBJ1-4|TRBV13|NA|NA
TGTGCCAGCAGTCCACAGGGTCCGTCGGGGGAAAAACTGTTTTTT
CASSPQGPSGEKLFF
>TRBJ2-7|TRBV10-3|NA|NA
TGTGCCATCAGTGAGTCGGGGGAAGAGCAGTACTTC
CAISESGEEQYF
>TRBJ2-2|TRBV27|NA|NA
TGTGCCAGCAGTTTATCAACCAGGGGTGACACCGGGGAGCTGTTTTTT
CASSLSTRGDTGELFF
>TRBJ2-1|TRBV10-3|NA|NA
TGTGCCATCAGTGAAGGCGGCAATGAGCAGTTCTTC
CAISEGGNEQFF
>TRBJ2-2|TRBV6-5|NA|NA
TGTGCCAGCAGTTACTTGGGGGCGGACACCGGGGAGCTGTTTTTT
CASSYLGADTGELFF
>TRBJ2-5|TRBV11-1|NA|NA
TGTGCCAGCAGCCCCGAAGGGGGGAGTTTGTGGGAGACCCAGTACTTC
CASSPEGGSLWETQYF
>TRBJ2-1|TRBV27|TRBD1|NA
TGTGCCAGCAGGGGACAGGGGCACTACAATGAGCAGTTCTTC
CASRGQGHYNEQFF
>TRBJ2-7|TRBV11-2|NA|NA
TGTGCCAGCAGCTTTACGGGGTACTCCTACGAGCAGTACTTC
CASSFTGYSYEQYF
>TRBJ2-1|TRBV5-4|NA|once
TGTGCCAGCAGCTTGTTTGGCTCGAGCTCCTACAATGAGCAGTTCTTC
CASSLFGSSSYNEQFF
>TRBJ2-7|TRBV7-8|NA|NA
TGTGCCAGCCGGGACGGGAGCTCCTACGAGCAGTACTTC
CASRDGSSYEQYF
>TRBJ1-1|TRBV5-1|NA|NA
TGCGCCAGCAGCTTGGAGCAGATTGGTGGGTTGAACACTGAAGCTTTCTTT
CASSLEQIGGLNTEAFF
>TRBJ2-5|TRBV2|NA|NA
TGTGCCAGCACCCCAACGGGAGTACTTGAGACCCAGTACTTC
CASTPTGVLETQYF
>TRBJ2-7|TRBV30|NA|NA
TGTGCCTGGAGTGTACTCCCAGGGGGGACCTACGAGCAGTACTTC
CAWSVLPGGTYEQYF
>TRBJ2-7|TRBV27|NA|NA
TGTGCCAGCAGCCCGACAGGTTACTCCTACGAGCAGTACTTC
CASSPTGYSYEQYF
>TRBJ1-5|TRBV21-1|NA|few
TGTGCCAGCAGCCTACGACAGCTAACTAGCAATCAGCCCCAGCATTTT
CASSLRQLTSNQPQHF
>TRBJ2-7|TRBV5-4|NA|NA
TGTGCCAGCAGCTTGGTGACCGCGGAAGAGCAGTACTTC
CASSLVTAEEQYF
>TRBJ2-2|TRBV9|TRBD1|NA
TGTGCCAGCAGCACCCCGAGGGGGCTTAGCACCGGGGAGCTGTTTTTT
CASSTPRGLSTGELFF
>TRBJ2-1|TRBV9|NA|NA
TGTGCCAGCAGCGTAGGACAGGACGGCAATGAGCAGTTCTTC
CASSVGQDGNEQFF
>TRBJ2-7|TRBV30|NA|NA
TGTGCCTGGACTCCCGGTGGGCTGTCGGGCTACGAGCAGTACTTC
CAWTPGGLSGYEQYF
>TRBJ2-1|TRBV2|TRBD2|NA
TGTGCCAGCAGTGAAGGTGGGAGGGCCCCGAGGGTAGATGAGCAGTTCTTC
CASSEGGRAPRVDEQFF
>TRBJ1-5|TRBV28|TRBD1|NA
TGTGCCAGCACCGACGACAGGGCTCTTAGCAATCAGCCCCAGCATTTT
CASTDDRALSNQPQHF
>TRBJ2-3|TRBV2|TRBD2|NA
TGTGCCAGCAGCGGACTAGCGGGAGGGCCGTCAGATACGCAGTATTTT
CASSGLAGGPSDTQYF
>TRBJ2-1|TRBV11-2|NA|NA
TGTGCCAGCAGCTTAATGAATGAGCAGTTCTTC
CASSLMNEQFF
>TRBJ2-7|TRBV6-5|NA|NA
TGTGCCAGCTGGCTAGCCCCGTCCTACGAGCAGTACTTC
CASWLAPSYEQYF
>TRBJ2-5|TRBV18|TRBD2|NA
TGTGCCAGCTCACCACCCGCTAGCGGGAGTATCGAGACCCAGTACTTC
CASSPPASGSIETQYF
>TRBJ1-5|TRBV28|NA|NA
TGTGCCAGCAGTCGGTTGTATAGCAATCAGCCCCAGCATTTT
CASSRLYSNQPQHF
>TRBJ1-1|TRBV7-9|NA|once
TGTGTGCTCGACACTGAAGCTTTCTTT
CVLDTEAFF
>TRBJ1-1|TRBV6-1|NA|NA
TGTGCCAGCAGGGACGGGTCCACTGAAGCTTTCTTT
CASRDGSTEAFF
>TRBJ2-3|TRBV7-8|NA|NA
TGTGCCAGCAGCTTACGTGTTGGAACAGATACGCAGTATTTT
CASSLRVGTDTQYF
>TRBJ2-5|TRBV6-4|NA|once
TGTGCCAGCAGTGACTGCGGGTTTCGGGCTCAAGAGACCCAGTACTTC
CASSDCGFRAQETQYF
>TRBJ2-6|TRBV19|NA|NA
TGTGCCAGTAGTATAATTGGCGGGGCGGGGGCCAACGTCCTGACTTTC
CASSIIGGAGANVLTF
>TRBJ2-2|TRBV13|NA|NA
TGTGCCAGCAGCCCGTCCCGGAGGACAAACACCGGGGAGCTGTTTTTT
CASSPSRRTNTGELFF
>TRBJ2-1|TRBV4-1|TRBD2|NA
TGCGCCAGCAGCCAGAGGAGTAGCGGGAGTGTCAATGAGCAGTTCTTC
CASSQRSSGSVNEQFF
>TRBJ2-7|TRBV7-9|NA|NA
TGTGCCAGCAGCTTAAGCGGGTCTACCTACGAGCAGTACTTC
CASSLSGSTYEQYF
>TRBJ1-2|TRBV9|TRBD1|NA
TGTGCCAGCAGCGTCGGATTGACAGGGAACTATGGCTACACCTTC
CASSVGLTGNYGYTF